Listed below are T cell receptor beta chains from one sample, sequenced in a study of shared clonotypes between healthy human individuals. The method was immunoSEQ multiplex PCR; TCRdb's version includes in-frame clones alone and lacks a portion of them. The sample lists some 2,100,000 clones, around 95% occurring once. Sequenced input: naive CD4+ T cells sorted from blood. The receptors were gathered from a man between 18 and 29 years old in good health. CDR3s include the opening cysteine and the closing phenylalanine or tryptophan. D genes are given only for firm matches. For some rows the clone size is stated as once, few or many, or as a class when expanded; others skip it.

D: .; V: TRBV6-5; size: .; J: TRBJ1-5; CDR3: CASSPGLSNQPQHF; DNA: TGTGCCAGCAGCCCGGGACTTAGCAATCAGCCCCAGCATTTT
D: .; V: TRBV29-1; size: .; J: TRBJ2-5; CDR3: CSVTGEARETQYF; DNA: TGCAGCGTTACCGGGGAGGCCCGGGAGACCCAGTACTTC
D: TRBD1; V: TRBV6-5; size: .; J: TRBJ1-2; CDR3: CASSIHRGHDYGYTF; DNA: TGTGCCAGCAGTATTCACAGGGGGCATGACTATGGCTACACCTTC
D: .; V: TRBV19; size: .; J: TRBJ2-2; CDR3: CASRWNPVTGELFF; DNA: TGTGCCAGTAGGTGGAACCCGGTCACCGGGGAGCTGTTTTTT
D: TRBD1; V: TRBV28; size: .; J: TRBJ1-2; CDR3: CASSVTTGIYGYTF; DNA: TGTGCCAGCAGTGTAACGACAGGGATCTATGGCTACACCTTC
D: TRBD1; V: TRBV7-9; size: .; J: TRBJ1-4; CDR3: CASRQQGSPNEKLFF; DNA: TGTGCCAGCAGACAACAGGGGAGCCCTAATGAAAAACTGTTTTTT
D: TRBD1; V: TRBV5-4; size: .; J: TRBJ2-5; CDR3: CASSPGQTETQYF; DNA: TGTGCCAGCAGCCCGGGACAGACCGAGACCCAGTACTTC
D: TRBD1; V: TRBV5-6; size: .; J: TRBJ2-1; CDR3: CASSLAGTGVYNEQFF; DNA: TGTGCCAGCAGCTTAGCCGGGACAGGGGTTTACAATGAGCAGTTCTTC
D: TRBD1; V: TRBV29-1; size: .; J: TRBJ1-1; CDR3: CSVGQGWGGAEAFF; DNA: TGCAGCGTTGGACAGGGTTGGGGGGGCGCTGAAGCTTTCTTT
D: TRBD1; V: TRBV13; size: .; J: TRBJ2-7; CDR3: CASSRILGGAEQYF; DNA: TGTGCCAGCAGCCGGATACTAGGGGGCGCCGAGCAGTACTTC
D: .; V: TRBV7-9; size: .; J: TRBJ1-1; CDR3: CASSLVVDTEAFF; DNA: TGTGCCAGCAGCTTAGTGGTCGACACTGAAGCTTTCTTT
D: TRBD1; V: TRBV5-1; size: .; J: TRBJ1-2; CDR3: CASSLPQGPLYGYTF; DNA: TGCGCCAGCAGCTTGCCACAGGGGCCACTATATGGCTACACCTTC
D: TRBD1; V: TRBV7-6; size: .; J: TRBJ2-7; CDR3: CASSLGVTGTGPIYEQYF; DNA: TGTGCCAGCAGCTTAGGGGTGACCGGGACAGGGCCGATCTACGAGCAGTACTTC
D: TRBD2; V: TRBV13; size: .; J: TRBJ2-7; CDR3: CASSRTGLAGGTYEQYF; DNA: TGTGCCAGCAGCAGAACGGGACTAGCGGGGGGAACCTACGAGCAGTACTTC
D: .; V: TRBV2; size: .; J: TRBJ1-5; CDR3: CASTGTNNQPQHF; DNA: TGTGCCAGCACAGGCACGAACAATCAGCCCCAGCATTTT
D: .; V: TRBV7-9; size: .; J: TRBJ1-4; CDR3: CASSLSATTNEKLFF; DNA: TGTGCCAGCAGCTTATCCGCGACAACTAATGAAAAACTGTTTTTT
D: .; V: TRBV18; size: .; J: TRBJ1-1; CDR3: CASSPELGRGLLEAFF; DNA: TGTGCCAGCTCACCAGAATTGGGCAGGGGTCTTTTAGAAGCTTTCTTT
D: .; V: TRBV5-4; size: .; J: TRBJ2-7; CDR3: CASSSPASASYEQYF; DNA: TGTGCCAGCAGCTCCCCGGCTAGCGCCTCGTACGAGCAGTACTTC
D: .; V: TRBV2; size: .; J: TRBJ2-1; CDR3: CASSVLGNEQFF; DNA: TGTGCCAGCAGTGTCCTTGGCAATGAGCAGTTCTTC
D: .; V: TRBV5-6; size: .; J: TRBJ2-3; CDR3: CASSLWTERGTDTQYF; DNA: TGTGCCAGCAGCTTGTGGACGGAGAGAGGCACAGATACGCAGTATTTT
D: TRBD2; V: TRBV5-4; size: .; J: TRBJ2-1; CDR3: CASSPGLAGHNEQFF; DNA: TGTGCCAGCAGCCCCGGACTAGCGGGCCACAATGAGCAGTTCTTC
D: .; V: TRBV10-3; size: .; J: TRBJ1-4; CDR3: CAIRAGVTNEKLFF; DNA: TGTGCCATCAGAGCAGGGGTAACTAATGAAAAACTGTTTTTT
D: TRBD1; V: TRBV10-3; size: .; J: TRBJ1-2; CDR3: CATAGQENYGYTF; DNA: TGTGCCACCGCGGGACAGGAGAACTATGGCTACACCTTC
D: .; V: TRBV5-1; size: once; J: TRBJ1-6; CDR3: CASSGDPYNSPLHF; DNA: TGCGCCAGCAGCGGGGACCCCTATAATTCACCCCTCCACTTT
D: TRBD1; V: TRBV6-6; size: .; J: TRBJ2-2; CDR3: CASRTGPTGELFF; DNA: TGTGCCAGCAGGACAGGGCCCACCGGGGAGCTGTTTTTT
D: .; V: TRBV5-1; size: .; J: TRBJ2-3; CDR3: CASSLADWRADTQYF; DNA: TGCGCCAGCAGCTTGGCCGATTGGAGAGCAGATACGCAGTATTTT
D: .; V: TRBV5-1; size: .; J: TRBJ2-6; CDR3: CASSVPSGANVLTF; DNA: TGCGCCAGCAGCGTCCCCTCTGGGGCCAACGTCCTGACTTTC
D: .; V: TRBV7-2; size: .; J: TRBJ2-7; CDR3: CASSLDGRAVAYEQYF; DNA: TGTGCCAGCAGCTTAGATGGCAGGGCGGTAGCCTACGAGCAGTACTTC
D: TRBD1; V: TRBV23-1; size: .; J: TRBJ2-5; CDR3: CASSRGGQGARQETQYF; DNA: TGCGCCAGCAGTCGAGGGGGGCAGGGGGCGCGCCAAGAGACCCAGTACTTC
D: .; V: TRBV14; size: .; J: TRBJ2-7; CDR3: CASSQGGQGRSYEQYF; DNA: TGTGCCAGCAGCCAAGGCGGTCAGGGTAGGTCCTACGAGCAGTACTTC
D: .; V: TRBV7-8; size: .; J: TRBJ1-6; CDR3: CASSFHSGGGNSPLHF; DNA: TGTGCCAGCAGCTTTCATTCGGGGGGAGGGAATTCACCCCTCCACTTT
D: .; V: TRBV14; size: .; J: TRBJ1-6; CDR3: CASSQSRIGAETLHF; DNA: TGTGCCAGCAGCCAATCACGAATTGGCGCGGAGACCCTCCACTTT
D: TRBD1; V: TRBV19; size: once; J: TRBJ1-2; CDR3: CASSIKGQNYGYTF; DNA: TGTGCCAGTAGTATTAAGGGACAGAACTATGGCTACACCTTC
D: .; V: TRBV18; size: .; J: TRBJ2-7; CDR3: CASSLRQVEQYF; DNA: TGTGCCAGCTCACTTCGCCAGGTGGAGCAGTACTTC
D: .; V: TRBV2; size: .; J: TRBJ2-2; CDR3: CASSERSNTGELFF; DNA: TGTGCCAGCAGTGAAAGGTCGAACACCGGGGAGCTGTTTTTT
D: TRBD1; V: TRBV19; size: .; J: TRBJ2-7; CDR3: CASSATGTGLSEQYF; DNA: TGTGCCAGTAGTGCCACCGGGACAGGGCTCTCCGAGCAGTACTTC
D: TRBD1; V: TRBV27; size: .; J: TRBJ1-1; CDR3: CASSYRGQNTEAFF; DNA: TGTGCCAGCAGCTACAGGGGTCAGAACACTGAAGCTTTCTTT
D: .; V: TRBV5-4; size: .; J: TRBJ1-2; CDR3: CASSLGRDNYGYTF; DNA: TGTGCCAGCAGCTTGGGGCGGGACAACTATGGCTACACCTTC
D: .; V: TRBV18; size: .; J: TRBJ1-2; CDR3: CASSPQRDRQSYGYTF; DNA: TGTGCCAGCTCACCACAACGGGATAGACAGTCCTATGGCTACACCTTC
D: .; V: TRBV2; size: .; J: TRBJ2-5; CDR3: CASSGLAWETQYF; DNA: TGTGCCAGCAGTGGGCTAGCCTGGGAGACCCAGTACTTC
D: TRBD1; V: TRBV28; size: .; J: TRBJ2-7; CDR3: CASSAFWDRRIREQYF; DNA: TGTGCCAGCAGTGCATTTTGGGACAGAAGGATACGCGAGCAGTACTTC
D: .; V: TRBV11-2; size: .; J: TRBJ2-7; CDR3: CASGGGLSQYF; DNA: TGTGCCAGCGGAGGCGGACTGTCGCAGTACTTC
D: TRBD1; V: TRBV30; size: .; J: TRBJ1-1; CDR3: CAWRPGTAYTEAFF; DNA: TGTGCCTGGAGGCCCGGGACAGCATACACTGAAGCTTTCTTT
D: .; V: TRBV6-1; size: .; J: TRBJ2-1; CDR3: CASSLTRYGIDEQFF; DNA: TGTGCCAGCAGTCTGACTAGGTACGGGATCGATGAGCAGTTCTTC
D: .; V: TRBV27; size: once; J: TRBJ2-7; CDR3: CASSFRDRPEQYF; DNA: TGTGCCAGCAGTTTTCGCGACAGACCCGAGCAGTACTTC
D: TRBD1; V: TRBV5-1; size: .; J: TRBJ2-7; CDR3: CASSDPGGEQYF; DNA: TGCGCCAGCAGCGATCCAGGGGGCGAGCAGTACTTC
D: TRBD1; V: TRBV28; size: .; J: TRBJ2-5; CDR3: CASRPGQGETQYF; DNA: TGTGCCAGCAGACCGGGACAGGGGGAGACCCAGTACTTC
D: .; V: TRBV19; size: .; J: TRBJ1-2; CDR3: CASSIGDQGFGYGYTF; DNA: TGTGCCAGTAGTATAGGGGACCAGGGGTTCGGCTATGGCTACACCTTC
D: .; V: TRBV30; size: .; J: TRBJ1-1; CDR3: CAWGGTEAFF; DNA: TGTGCCTGGGGGGGGACGGAAGCTTTCTTT
D: .; V: TRBV18; size: once; J: TRBJ1-1; CDR3: CASSPDGTNTEAFF; DNA: TGTGCCAGCTCACCCGACGGGACGAACACTGAAGCTTTCTTT
D: .; V: TRBV20-1; size: .; J: TRBJ2-5; CDR3: CSARFQETQYF; DNA: TGCAGTGCTAGGTTCCAAGAGACCCAGTACTTC
D: TRBD2; V: TRBV5-1; size: .; J: TRBJ2-7; CDR3: CASSLTPSGAAYEQYF; DNA: TGCGCCAGCAGCTTGACCCCTAGCGGGGCCGCTTACGAGCAGTACTTC
D: .; V: TRBV9; size: .; J: TRBJ1-2; CDR3: CASSVDLRTQNYGYTF; DNA: TGTGCCAGCAGCGTAGACCTGCGAACTCAGAACTATGGCTACACCTTC